This record covers a single T cell receptor (beta chain). This receptor's antigen is unknown. Base qualities are not recorded, but no much larger clone differs from it by a single base. The data derive from a study of control samples from healthy donors and cancer patients (TCRdb year 2020). Library creation used the immunoSEQ multiplex PCR assay. Imported from immuneACCESS, the table was reduced by TCRdb to in-frame sequences with V and J called. These copies leave out some clones; in studies compared against another copy, an unresolved V gene accounts for under half, and the cause of the remainder is not known. This sample holds roughly 170,000 clones; 85% to 90% were observed only once. The ten biggest clones cover around 5.1% of the sample. CDR1 is given as SEHNR and CDR2 as FQNEAQ, both from the germline V gene (reference sequence). CDR3 length: 13 amino acids, cysteine to phenylalanine. Here the CDR3 DNA is all that survives: 39 bases in frame from base 1. V loses 5 bases at its end and J loses 8 bases; junction bases beyond the gene matches: 5.

The material sequenced was blood. The chain uses TRBV7-9 and TRBJ1-4; TRBD1 matches 7 bases in the middle. This TCR came from a woman in her twenties or thirties in good health. The CDR3 protein sequence reads: CASSATGWEKLFF. The nucleotide sequence reads as follows: TGTGCCAGCAGCGCGACAGGGTGGGAAAAACTGTTTTTT.